A selection of T cell receptor beta chains follows, all from one sample in a study of CXCR3-negative and CXCR3-positive naive CD8 T cells. TCRdb re-called the 5' RACE reads and gives one entry per CDR3 protein, without DNA. The listing contains about 130,000 distinct CDR3 sequences. Sequences were obtained from naive CXCR3+ CD8+ T cells from blood. The receptors here all came from a human donor in good health. Some clones in this sample may be carry-over from other donors' samples. The CDR3 runs from the conserved cysteine through the conserved F or W. Fields, in order: V gene, J gene, CDR3 protein.

v_gene: TRBV7-9
j_gene: TRBJ2-3
CDR3aa: CASSPLLTAGPSTDTQYF

v_gene: TRBV4-2
j_gene: TRBJ2-7
CDR3aa: CASSQEGAITYEQYF

v_gene: TRBV20-1
j_gene: TRBJ2-1
CDR3aa: CSAGAYNEQFF

v_gene: TRBV29-1
j_gene: TRBJ1-2
CDR3aa: CSVEHLTGTYGYTF

v_gene: TRBV12-3/TRBV12-4
j_gene: TRBJ2-2
CDR3aa: CATNTNRIGELFF

v_gene: TRBV4-1
j_gene: TRBJ2-7
CDR3aa: CASSQASAEERYF

v_gene: TRBV7-9
j_gene: TRBJ2-7
CDR3aa: CASSLGIVSTYEQYF

v_gene: TRBV7-3
j_gene: TRBJ2-1
CDR3aa: CASSHGGSYNEQFF

v_gene: TRBV7-6
j_gene: TRBJ2-7
CDR3aa: CASTKTRGSYEQYF

v_gene: TRBV6-2/TRBV6-3
j_gene: TRBJ2-1
CDR3aa: CASSDGLEPDEQFF

v_gene: TRBV7-6
j_gene: TRBJ2-7
CDR3aa: CASSLSRLDRPYEQYF

v_gene: TRBV29-1
j_gene: TRBJ2-3
CDR3aa: CSQPLGDTQYF

v_gene: TRBV4-3
j_gene: TRBJ2-2
CDR3aa: CASSQGWELFF

v_gene: TRBV6-5
j_gene: TRBJ2-2
CDR3aa: CASTPRAGSNTGELFF

v_gene: TRBV20-1
j_gene: TRBJ2-7
CDR3aa: CSARQDISYEQYF

v_gene: TRBV20-1
j_gene: TRBJ2-1
CDR3aa: CSASRGGEQFF

v_gene: TRBV6-6
j_gene: TRBJ2-3
CDR3aa: CASSNSGTPDTQYF

v_gene: TRBV28
j_gene: TRBJ2-1
CDR3aa: CASSLPLAGGLDEQFF

v_gene: TRBV6-5
j_gene: TRBJ2-1
CDR3aa: CASSYSFEGEQFF

v_gene: TRBV6-1
j_gene: TRBJ2-2
CDR3aa: CAIDTDTGELFF

v_gene: TRBV25-1
j_gene: TRBJ2-3
CDR3aa: CASSEYQSSGIDTQYF

v_gene: TRBV20-1
j_gene: TRBJ2-7
CDR3aa: CSASARGGPIYEQYF

v_gene: TRBV20-1
j_gene: TRBJ1-6
CDR3aa: CSAPAGRGGNSPLHF

v_gene: TRBV7-9
j_gene: TRBJ2-3
CDR3aa: CASSPGLTTDTQYF

v_gene: TRBV29-1
j_gene: TRBJ2-1
CDR3aa: CSANSYNEQFF

v_gene: TRBV10-3
j_gene: TRBJ1-2
CDR3aa: CAISESKWSGGYTF

v_gene: TRBV29-1
j_gene: TRBJ2-5
CDR3aa: CSAEALGTQYF

v_gene: TRBV12-3/TRBV12-4
j_gene: TRBJ2-6
CDR3aa: CASSFRTGLAGANVLTF

v_gene: TRBV29-1
j_gene: TRBJ2-1
CDR3aa: CSVEDHVRGILHNEQFF

v_gene: TRBV19
j_gene: TRBJ2-5
CDR3aa: CASSMWQEQETQYF

v_gene: TRBV27
j_gene: TRBJ2-1
CDR3aa: CASSFIGTVNEQFF

v_gene: TRBV5-7
j_gene: TRBJ2-7
CDR3aa: CASSLPRSGSYEQYF

v_gene: TRBV5-4
j_gene: TRBJ2-3
CDR3aa: CASSFLTDTQYF

v_gene: TRBV5-6
j_gene: TRBJ2-3
CDR3aa: CASSLAALATDTQYF

v_gene: TRBV5-1
j_gene: TRBJ2-7
CDR3aa: CASSETGEQYF

v_gene: TRBV7-9
j_gene: TRBJ2-7
CDR3aa: CASTITMPRYEQYF

v_gene: TRBV29-1
j_gene: TRBJ1-2
CDR3aa: CSASEMSGYTF

v_gene: TRBV20-1
j_gene: TRBJ2-7
CDR3aa: CSARVFFPATYEQYF

v_gene: TRBV19
j_gene: TRBJ1-5
CDR3aa: CASSIRAGQISNQPQHF

v_gene: TRBV29-1
j_gene: TRBJ1-2
CDR3aa: CSVRGPGQGVGHGYTF

v_gene: TRBV2
j_gene: TRBJ2-4
CDR3aa: CASRRDLGAKNIQYF

v_gene: TRBV28
j_gene: TRBJ2-2
CDR3aa: CASSRQGWAWELFF

v_gene: TRBV7-6
j_gene: TRBJ1-1
CDR3aa: CASAGMATEAFF

v_gene: TRBV7-8
j_gene: TRBJ1-1
CDR3aa: CASQELNTEAFF